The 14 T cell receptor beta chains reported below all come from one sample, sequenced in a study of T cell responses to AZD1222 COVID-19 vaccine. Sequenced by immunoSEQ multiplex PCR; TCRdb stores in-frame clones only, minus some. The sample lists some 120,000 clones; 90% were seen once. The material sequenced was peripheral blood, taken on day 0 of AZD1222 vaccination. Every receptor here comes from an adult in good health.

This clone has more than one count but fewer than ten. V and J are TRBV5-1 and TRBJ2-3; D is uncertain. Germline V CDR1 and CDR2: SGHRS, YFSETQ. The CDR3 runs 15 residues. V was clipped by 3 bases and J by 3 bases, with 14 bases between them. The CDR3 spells CASSSDSPGTDTQYF. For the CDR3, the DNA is TGCGCCAGCAGCTCCGACTCCCCCGGGACAGATACGCAGTATTTT.

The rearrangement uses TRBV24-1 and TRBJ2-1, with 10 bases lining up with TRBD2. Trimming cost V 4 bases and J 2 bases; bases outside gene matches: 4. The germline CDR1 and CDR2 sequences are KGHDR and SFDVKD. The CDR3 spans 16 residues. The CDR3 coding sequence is TGTGCCACCAGTGACGCTAGCGGGAGTGCCTACAATGAGCAGTTCTTC. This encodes CATSDASGSAYNEQFF.

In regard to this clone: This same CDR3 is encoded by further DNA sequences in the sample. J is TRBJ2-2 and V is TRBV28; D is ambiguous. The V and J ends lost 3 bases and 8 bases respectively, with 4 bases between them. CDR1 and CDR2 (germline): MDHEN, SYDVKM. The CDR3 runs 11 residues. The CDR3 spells CASSLTGELFF. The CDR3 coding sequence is TGTGCCAGCAGTTTGACAGGGGAGCTGTTTTTT.

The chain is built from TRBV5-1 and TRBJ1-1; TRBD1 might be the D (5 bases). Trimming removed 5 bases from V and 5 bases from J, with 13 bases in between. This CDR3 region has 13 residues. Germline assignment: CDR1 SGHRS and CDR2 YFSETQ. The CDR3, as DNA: TGCGCCAGCAGAAACAGTGGGGGGACTGAAGCTTTCTTT. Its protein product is CASRNSGGTEAFF.

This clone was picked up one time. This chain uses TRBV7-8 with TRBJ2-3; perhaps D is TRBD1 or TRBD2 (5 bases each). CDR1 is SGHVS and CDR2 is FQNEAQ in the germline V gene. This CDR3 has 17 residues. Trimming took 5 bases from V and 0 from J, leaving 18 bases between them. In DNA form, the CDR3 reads TGTGCCAGCAGCCCACTAGGGACGGCAACTAGCACAGATACGCAGTATTTT. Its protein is CASSPLGTATSTDTQYF.

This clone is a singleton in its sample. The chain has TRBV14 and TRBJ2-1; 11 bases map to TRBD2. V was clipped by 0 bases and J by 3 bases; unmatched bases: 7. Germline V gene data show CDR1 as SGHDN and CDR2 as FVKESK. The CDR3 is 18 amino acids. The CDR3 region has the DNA TGTGCCAGCAGCCAAGATCAAGGGACTAGCGGATACTACAATGAGCAGTTCTTC. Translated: CASSQDQGTSGYYNEQFF.

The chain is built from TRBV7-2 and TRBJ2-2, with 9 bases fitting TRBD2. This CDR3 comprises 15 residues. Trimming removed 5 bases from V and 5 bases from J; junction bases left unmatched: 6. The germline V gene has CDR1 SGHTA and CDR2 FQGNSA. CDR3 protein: CASSPTSGGTGELFF. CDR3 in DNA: TGTGCCAGCAGCCCGACTAGCGGAGGGACCGGGGAGCTGTTTTTT.

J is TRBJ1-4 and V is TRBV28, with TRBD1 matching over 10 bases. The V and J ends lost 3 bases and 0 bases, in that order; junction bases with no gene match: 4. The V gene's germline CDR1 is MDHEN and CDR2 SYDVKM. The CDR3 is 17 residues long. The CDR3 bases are TGTGCCAGCAGTTTCTGGACAGGGGGGGCAACTAATGAAAAACTGTTTTTT. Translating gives CASSFWTGGATNEKLFF.

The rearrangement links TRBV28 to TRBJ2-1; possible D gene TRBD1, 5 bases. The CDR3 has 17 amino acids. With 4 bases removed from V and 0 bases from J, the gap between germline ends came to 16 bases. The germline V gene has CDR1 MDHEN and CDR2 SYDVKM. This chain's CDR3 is CASSSTGRLNSYNEQFF. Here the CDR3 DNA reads TGTGCCAGCAGTTCAACAGGCCGGCTTAACTCCTACAATGAGCAGTTCTTC.

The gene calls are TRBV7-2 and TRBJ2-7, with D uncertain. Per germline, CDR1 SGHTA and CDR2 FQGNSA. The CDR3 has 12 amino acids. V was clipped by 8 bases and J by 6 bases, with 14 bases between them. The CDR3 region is CASSDPRTEQYF. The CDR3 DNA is TGTGCCAGCTCCGACCCCCGGACCGAGCAGTACTTC.

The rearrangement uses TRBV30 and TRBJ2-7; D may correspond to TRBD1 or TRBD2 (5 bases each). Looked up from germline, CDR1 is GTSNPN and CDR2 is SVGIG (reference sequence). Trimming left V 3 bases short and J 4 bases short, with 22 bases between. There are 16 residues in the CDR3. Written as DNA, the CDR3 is TGTGCCTGGAGGTCCCCCGAGGGGCGATCCCATTACGAGCAGTACTTC. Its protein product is CAWRSPEGRSHYEQYF.

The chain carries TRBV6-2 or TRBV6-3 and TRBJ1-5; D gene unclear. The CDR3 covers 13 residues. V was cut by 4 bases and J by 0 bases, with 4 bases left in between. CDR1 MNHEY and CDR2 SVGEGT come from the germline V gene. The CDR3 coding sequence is TGTGCCAGCAGTTGGGGTAGCAATCAGCCCCAGCATTTT. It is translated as CASSWGSNQPQHF.

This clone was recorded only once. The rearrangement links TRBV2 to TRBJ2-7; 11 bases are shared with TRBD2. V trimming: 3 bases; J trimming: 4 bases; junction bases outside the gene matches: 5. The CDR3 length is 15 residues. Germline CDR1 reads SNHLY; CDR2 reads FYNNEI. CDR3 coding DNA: TGTGCCAGCAGTGATTGGACTAGCGGGTCTTACGAGCAGTACTTC. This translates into CASSDWTSGSYEQYF.

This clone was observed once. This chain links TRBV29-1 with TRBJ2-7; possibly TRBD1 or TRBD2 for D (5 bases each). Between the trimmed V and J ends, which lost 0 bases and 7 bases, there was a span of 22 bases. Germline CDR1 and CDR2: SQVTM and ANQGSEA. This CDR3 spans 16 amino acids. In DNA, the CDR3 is TGCAGCGTTGAAGATCTATCGGCTACCGGGGCTCGGGAGCAGTACTTC. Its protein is CSVEDLSATGAREQYF.